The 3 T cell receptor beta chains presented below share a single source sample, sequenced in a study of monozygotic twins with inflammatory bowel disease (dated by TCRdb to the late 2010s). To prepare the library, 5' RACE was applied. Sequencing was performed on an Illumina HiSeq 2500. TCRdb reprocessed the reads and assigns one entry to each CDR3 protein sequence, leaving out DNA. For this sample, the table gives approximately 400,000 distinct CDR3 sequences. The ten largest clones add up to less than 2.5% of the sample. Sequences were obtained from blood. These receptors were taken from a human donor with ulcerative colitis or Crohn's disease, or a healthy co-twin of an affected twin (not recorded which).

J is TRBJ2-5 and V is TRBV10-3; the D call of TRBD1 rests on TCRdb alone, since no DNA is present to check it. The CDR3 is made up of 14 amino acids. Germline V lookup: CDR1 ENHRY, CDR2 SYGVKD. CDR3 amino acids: CAISDPGGTETQYF.

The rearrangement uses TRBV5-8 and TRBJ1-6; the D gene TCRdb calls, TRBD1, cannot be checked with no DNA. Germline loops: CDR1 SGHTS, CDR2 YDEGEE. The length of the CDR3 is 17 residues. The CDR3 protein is CASSIGVDRDGDSPLHF.

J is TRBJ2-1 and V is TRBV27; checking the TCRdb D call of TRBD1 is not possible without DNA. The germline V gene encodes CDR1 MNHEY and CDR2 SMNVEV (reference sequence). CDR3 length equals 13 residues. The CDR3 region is CASSLTRMSEQFF.